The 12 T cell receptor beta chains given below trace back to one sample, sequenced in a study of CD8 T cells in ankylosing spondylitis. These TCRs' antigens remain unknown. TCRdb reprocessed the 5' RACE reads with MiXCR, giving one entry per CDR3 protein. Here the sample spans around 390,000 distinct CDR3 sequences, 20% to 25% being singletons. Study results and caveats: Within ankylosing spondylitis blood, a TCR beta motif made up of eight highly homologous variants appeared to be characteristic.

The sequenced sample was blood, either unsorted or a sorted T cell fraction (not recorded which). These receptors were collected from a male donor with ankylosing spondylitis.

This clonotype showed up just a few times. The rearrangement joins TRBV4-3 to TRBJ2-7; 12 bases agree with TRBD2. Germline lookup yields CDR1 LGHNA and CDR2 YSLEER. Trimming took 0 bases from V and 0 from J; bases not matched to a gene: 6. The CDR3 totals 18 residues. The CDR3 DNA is TGCGCCAGCAGCCAAGACGGGCTAGCGGGAGGGGCCTCCTACGAGCAGTACTTC. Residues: CASSQDGLAGGASYEQYF.

CDR3 coding DNA: TGCAGCGTTGGACAGGGGGGATTTCAAGAGACCCAGTACTTC. As protein: CSVGQGGFQETQYF. The chain couples TRBV29-1 to TRBJ2-5, with 9 bases that match TRBD1. This CDR3 spans 14 amino acids. Germline assignment: CDR1 SQVTM and CDR2 ANQGSEA. The J segment lost 2 bases and the V segment lost 4 bases, leaving 5 bases of the junction unmatched.

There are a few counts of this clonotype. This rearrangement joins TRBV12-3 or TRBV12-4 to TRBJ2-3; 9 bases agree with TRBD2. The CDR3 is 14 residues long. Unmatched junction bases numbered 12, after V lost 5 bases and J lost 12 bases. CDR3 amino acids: CASSPGTSNPHQYF. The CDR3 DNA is TGTGCCAGCAGTCCCGGGACTAGCAATCCCCACCAGTATTTT.

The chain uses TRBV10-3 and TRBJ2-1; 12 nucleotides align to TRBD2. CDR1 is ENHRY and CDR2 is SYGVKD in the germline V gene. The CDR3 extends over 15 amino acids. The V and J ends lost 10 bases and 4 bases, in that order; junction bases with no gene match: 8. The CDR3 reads CATQTGTSGYNEQFF. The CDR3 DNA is TGTGCCACGCAAACCGGGACTAGCGGGTACAATGAGCAGTTCTTC.

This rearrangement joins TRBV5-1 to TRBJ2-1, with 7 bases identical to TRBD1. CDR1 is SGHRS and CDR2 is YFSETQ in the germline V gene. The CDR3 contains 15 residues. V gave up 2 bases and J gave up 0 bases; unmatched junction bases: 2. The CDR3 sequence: CASSFTGDSYNEQFF. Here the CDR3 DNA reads TGCGCCAGCAGCTTCACAGGGGACTCCTACAATGAGCAGTTCTTC.

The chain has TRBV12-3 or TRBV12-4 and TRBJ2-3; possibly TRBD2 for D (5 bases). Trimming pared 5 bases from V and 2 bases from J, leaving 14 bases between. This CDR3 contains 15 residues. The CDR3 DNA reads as TGTGCCAGCAGTACCGGAGGAAGAGACACAGATACGCAGTATTTT. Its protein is CASSTGGRDTDTQYF.

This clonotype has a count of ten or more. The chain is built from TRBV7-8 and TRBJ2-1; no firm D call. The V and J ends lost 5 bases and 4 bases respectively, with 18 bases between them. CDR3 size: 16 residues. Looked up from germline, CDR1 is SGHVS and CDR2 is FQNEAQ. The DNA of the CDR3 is TGTGCCAGCAGCCCTCACGCGGCAGGCCCATACAATGAGCAGTTCTTC. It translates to CASSPHAAGPYNEQFF.

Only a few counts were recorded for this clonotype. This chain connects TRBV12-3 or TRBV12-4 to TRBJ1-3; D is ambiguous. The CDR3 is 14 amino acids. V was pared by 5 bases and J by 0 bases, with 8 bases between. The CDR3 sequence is CASSRYNSGNTIYF. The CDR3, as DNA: TGTGCCAGCAGTCGATATAACTCTGGAAACACCATATATTTT.

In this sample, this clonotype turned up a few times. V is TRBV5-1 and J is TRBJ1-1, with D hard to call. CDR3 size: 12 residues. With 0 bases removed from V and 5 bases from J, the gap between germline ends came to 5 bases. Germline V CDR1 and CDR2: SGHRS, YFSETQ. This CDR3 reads CASSLGYTEAFF. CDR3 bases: TGCGCCAGCAGCTTGGGGTATACTGAAGCTTTCTTT.

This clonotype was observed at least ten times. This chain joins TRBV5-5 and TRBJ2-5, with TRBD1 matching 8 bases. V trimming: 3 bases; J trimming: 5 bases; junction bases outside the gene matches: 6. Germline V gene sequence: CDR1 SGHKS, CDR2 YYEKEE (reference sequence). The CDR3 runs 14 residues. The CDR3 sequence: CASSYDRGWETQYF. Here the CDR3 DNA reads TGTGCCAGCAGCTACGACAGGGGTTGGGAGACCCAGTACTTC.

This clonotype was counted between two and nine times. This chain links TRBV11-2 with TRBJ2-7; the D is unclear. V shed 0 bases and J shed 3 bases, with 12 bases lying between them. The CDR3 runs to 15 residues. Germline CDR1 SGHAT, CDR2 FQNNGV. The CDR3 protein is CASSLESGASYEQYF. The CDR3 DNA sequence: TGTGCCAGCAGCTTAGAGTCTGGCGCCAGCTACGAGCAGTACTTC.

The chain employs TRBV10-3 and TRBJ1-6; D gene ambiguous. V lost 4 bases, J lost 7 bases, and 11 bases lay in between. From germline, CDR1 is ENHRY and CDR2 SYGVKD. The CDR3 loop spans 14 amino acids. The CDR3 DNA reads TGTGCCATCAGTGTCGGCGGCCCGAATTCACCCCTCCACTTT. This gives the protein CAISVGGPNSPLHF.